The rows below give T cell receptor beta chains drawn from one sample of a study of blood T cells in healthy people across ages. Using its own MiXCR run on the 5' RACE reads, TCRdb lists one record per CDR3 protein. Among roughly 1.5 million distinct CDR3 sequences listed, approximately 43% were seen once. The sequencing input was blood. The origin of the receptors is a woman between 18 and 29 years old in good health. CDR3s include the opening cysteine and the closing phenylalanine or tryptophan. A D gene is named only where the DNA matches it firmly. Only part of the rows carry a size: once, few, many, or a class if the clone is expanded.

V gene,J gene,clone size,D gene,CDR3 DNA,CDR3 protein
TRBV24-1,TRBJ2-5,-,TRBD1,TGTGCCACCAGTGATTTCCTACAGGGGCGAGAGACCCAGTACTTC,CATSDFLQGRETQYF
TRBV4-3,TRBJ2-7,-,-,TGCGCCAGCAGCCGGACCAGACACCAATCTTCCTACGAGCAGTACTTC,CASSRTRHQSSYEQYF
TRBV6-6,TRBJ2-3,-,TRBD2,TGTGCCAGCAGTTTAGGGAGGGCTTTTGGTGATACGCAGTATTTT,CASSLGRAFGDTQYF
TRBV20-1,TRBJ1-4,-,-,TGCAGTGCTAGGACAGGTGCAAATGAAAAACTGTTTTTT,CSARTGANEKLFF
TRBV12-3/TRBV12-4,TRBJ2-7,-,-,TGTGCCAGCAACCCCGGGACGGTGTCCTACGAGCAGTACTTC,CASNPGTVSYEQYF
TRBV7-3,TRBJ2-3,few,-,TGTGCCAGCAGCTTAATGGGCATTCCCACAGATACGCAGTATTTT,CASSLMGIPTDTQYF
TRBV7-9,TRBJ2-7,-,-,TGTGCCAGCAGCTCAGTGGGGGGTACCTACGAGCAGTACTTC,CASSSVGGTYEQYF
TRBV20-1,TRBJ2-3,-,-,TGCAGTGCTAGAGTACAAGGTCAAGACACAGATACGCAGTATTTT,CSARVQGQDTDTQYF
TRBV4-3,TRBJ2-1,-,-,TGCGCCAGCGCAGTGTCCCCCGGGGGATCGCGTGAGCAGTTCTTC,CASAVSPGGSREQFF
TRBV27,TRBJ2-3,few,TRBD2,TGTGCCAGCAGTAAGGGACTATCTTATAACACAGATACGCAGTATTTT,CASSKGLSYNTDTQYF
TRBV6-4,TRBJ2-1,-,TRBD2,TGTGCCAGCAGTGAGCTAGCGGGGGGAATATACAATGAGCAGTTCTTC,CASSELAGGIYNEQFF
TRBV15,TRBJ1-1,-,-,TGTGCCACCAGCAGAGATAAGAGCCAGCCGAACACTGAAGCTTTCTTT,CATSRDKSQPNTEAFF
TRBV12-3/TRBV12-4,TRBJ1-2,-,-,TGTGCCAGCAGCCCCAGTAGGACTCCCCTTTATGGCTACACCTTC,CASSPSRTPLYGYTF
TRBV2,TRBJ2-2,-,TRBD2,TGTGCCAGCAGTGAGTCCCCGGGACTATTAGCCGGGCAGCTGTTTTTT,CASSESPGLLAGQLFF